The rows below give T cell receptor beta chains drawn from one sample of a study of T cell repertoires in cytomegalovirus infection. These receptors lack a known antigen. One entry per CDR3 protein, called by TCRdb with MiXCR from the reads. Here the sample spans 640,000 or so distinct CDR3 sequences, around 32% being singletons. This specimen was cultured PBMCs, taken from culture after CMV antigen stimulation. These receptors were taken from a human donor in good health (CMV status not recorded). Some clones in this sample may be carry-over from other donors' samples. Both conserved end residues are part of each CDR3. A D gene is named only where the DNA matches it firmly. Clone size is stated in some rows and not others, as once, few, many or a class when expanded.

clone_size,v_call,d_call,j_call,cdr3_nt,cdr3_aa
NA,TRBV6-2/TRBV6-3,TRBD1,TRBJ1-2,TGTGCCAGCAGAAGGACAGGGGGCGTCTATGGCTACACCTTC,CASRRTGGVYGYTF
few,TRBV20-1,NA,TRBJ1-5,TGCAGTGCTTTGGCGTTGGCGGGCCGGAGTAATCAGCCCCAGCATTTT,CSALALAGRSNQPQHF
NA,TRBV12-3/TRBV12-4,NA,TRBJ2-6,TGTGCCAGCAGTTTGAGAGGGGGTATCGCCTCTGGGGCCAACGTCCTGACTTTC,CASSLRGGIASGANVLTF
few,TRBV19,TRBD1,TRBJ2-1,TGTGCCAGTAGTATCAGGGGGTGGACAGCCGGATACAATGAGCAGTTCTTC,CASSIRGWTAGYNEQFF
NA,TRBV20-1,NA,TRBJ2-5,TGCAGTGCTAGGCCCGAGGTTCAAGAGACCCAGTACTTC,CSARPEVQETQYF
few,TRBV6-5,TRBD1,TRBJ1-6,TGTGCCAGCAGTTACTCGACAGGGGGCCATAATTCACCCCTCCACTTT,CASSYSTGGHNSPLHF
NA,TRBV14,NA,TRBJ2-7,TGTGCCAGCAGCCAAGACCTCTTCTACGAGCAGTACTTC,CASSQDLFYEQYF
NA,TRBV18,TRBD1,TRBJ2-7,TGTGCCAGCTCGGAAGAAACCGGGACAGGGTCGCGCGAGCAGTACTTC,CASSEETGTGSREQYF
NA,TRBV2,NA,TRBJ2-5,TGTGCCAGCAGCCGGATGTTGGACTGGTCTGGGGAGGAGACCCAGTACTTC,CASSRMLDWSGEETQYF
NA,TRBV10-3,NA,TRBJ1-2,TGTGCCATCACGAATGGGGTTACTGACTATGGCTACACCTTC,CAITNGVTDYGYTF
NA,TRBV12-3/TRBV12-4,NA,TRBJ2-4,TGTGCCAGCAGTTTAGTGAAGAACATTCAGTACTTC,CASSLVKNIQYF
NA,TRBV2,TRBD1,TRBJ2-7,TGTGCCAGCTCTCAACAGGGGGCGGCTTACGAGCAGTACTTC,CASSQQGAAYEQYF
NA,TRBV20-1,NA,TRBJ1-2,TGCAGTGCTAGGGACCCGGGTCGCTATGGCTACACCTTC,CSARDPGRYGYTF
NA,TRBV11-2,TRBD2,TRBJ2-7,TGTGCCAGCGGCACCTTAGCGGGTCCCTACGAGCAGTACTTC,CASGTLAGPYEQYF
many,TRBV7-2,TRBD2,TRBJ2-5,TGTGCCAGCAGCTTAGTGGGACTAGACCAGACCCAGTACTTC,CASSLVGLDQTQYF
NA,TRBV6-6,TRBD1,TRBJ2-1,TGTGCCAGCTCGCGCCTACAGGGGAAAGACAATGAGCAGTTCTTC,CASSRLQGKDNEQFF
few,TRBV20-1,NA,TRBJ2-3,TGCAGTGCTAGATCCTTGGGACGGAGCACAGATACGCAGTATTTT,CSARSLGRSTDTQYF
few,TRBV7-2,NA,TRBJ2-5,TGTGCCAGCAGCTCCAGACTAGGAGCCGAGACCCAGTACTTC,CASSSRLGAETQYF
NA,TRBV28,TRBD2,TRBJ2-2,TGTGCCAGCAGTTCAATGCCTAGCGGGGGCCCGAACACCGGGGAGCTGTTTTTT,CASSSMPSGGPNTGELFF
NA,TRBV28,NA,TRBJ1-5,TGTGCCAGCAAGGGGGGCCTAAATCAGCCCCAGCATTTT,CASKGGLNQPQHF
NA,TRBV6-1,NA,TRBJ2-7,TGTGCCAGCAGTGAAGCGGGGGCCCCCAGCTCCTACGAGCAGTACTTC,CASSEAGAPSSYEQYF
many,TRBV7-2,TRBD2,TRBJ2-1,TGTGCCAGCAGCTTAGCACCCCTCACGGCGGGAGTCAGCAATGAGCAGTTCTTC,CASSLAPLTAGVSNEQFF
NA,TRBV5-6,NA,TRBJ1-1,TGTGCCAGCAGCTGGAGACGCAAGTCAGACACTGAAGCTTTCTTT,CASSWRRKSDTEAFF
NA,TRBV2,NA,TRBJ1-2,TGTGCCAGCAGTGAACAGGGAGGCGGCGGCTATGGCTACACCTTC,CASSEQGGGGYGYTF
NA,TRBV27,NA,TRBJ2-7,TGTGCCAGCAGTAATGCGGGGTTACGATCCGAGCAGTACTTC,CASSNAGLRSEQYF
few,TRBV20-1,NA,TRBJ2-1,TGCAGTGCTAGCGGACCACCTGGTCTGGATGAGCAGTTCTTC,CSASGPPGLDEQFF
NA,TRBV7-2,NA,TRBJ2-1,TGTGCCAGCAGCATGACCATAAGTCGGGAGCAGTTCTTC,CASSMTISREQFF
few,TRBV19,NA,TRBJ2-5,TGTGCCAGTAGTATCGGGGGTCTGGGAGAGACCCAGTACTTC,CASSIGGLGETQYF
NA,TRBV24-1,TRBD1,TRBJ1-1,TGTGCCACCAGTGATCTACCGCCCGGGACAGGGGAGATGGACACTGAAGCTTTCTTT,CATSDLPPGTGEMDTEAFF
NA,TRBV15,NA,TRBJ2-2,TGTGCCACCAGAGACACGCGGACAGCGAACACCGGGGAGCTGTTTTTT,CATRDTRTANTGELFF
NA,TRBV6-6,NA,TRBJ1-5,TGTGCCAGCAGTGCCCTAAGGGGGTATAGCAATCAGCCCCAGCATTTT,CASSALRGYSNQPQHF
NA,TRBV7-9,NA,TRBJ1-6,TGTGCCAGCAGCCGAACCACATCCTGGGGTTATAATTCACCCCTCCACTTT,CASSRTTSWGYNSPLHF
NA,TRBV20-1,NA,TRBJ1-2,TGCAGTGCTAGGCCCGGGGGGGCGGGTGGCTACACCTTC,CSARPGGAGGYTF
NA,TRBV6-2/TRBV6-3,NA,TRBJ1-3,TGTGCCAGCAGTTACGGGCCAGTTGGAAACACCATATATTTT,CASSYGPVGNTIYF
NA,TRBV11-2,NA,TRBJ2-1,TGTGCCAGCAGCTTAGTAGGAGCAGACTACAATGAGCAGTTCTTC,CASSLVGADYNEQFF
few,TRBV20-1,NA,TRBJ1-2,TGCAGTGTCCCCCCGAGCAGCTATGGCTACACCTTC,CSVPPSSYGYTF
few,TRBV4-3,TRBD1,TRBJ2-7,TGCGCCAGCAGCCAAGATCCTCCAGGCGGGACAGGGGGTCGCGACGAGCAGTACTTC,CASSQDPPGGTGGRDEQYF
few,TRBV28,NA,TRBJ2-5,TGTGCCAGCAGTCCCCTCCGAGCCCGGGGGGAGACCCAGTACTTC,CASSPLRARGETQYF
many,TRBV20-1,TRBD1,TRBJ1-2,TGCAGCGCAACCATGGACAGGGCTGGGGACTACACCTTC,CSATMDRAGDYTF